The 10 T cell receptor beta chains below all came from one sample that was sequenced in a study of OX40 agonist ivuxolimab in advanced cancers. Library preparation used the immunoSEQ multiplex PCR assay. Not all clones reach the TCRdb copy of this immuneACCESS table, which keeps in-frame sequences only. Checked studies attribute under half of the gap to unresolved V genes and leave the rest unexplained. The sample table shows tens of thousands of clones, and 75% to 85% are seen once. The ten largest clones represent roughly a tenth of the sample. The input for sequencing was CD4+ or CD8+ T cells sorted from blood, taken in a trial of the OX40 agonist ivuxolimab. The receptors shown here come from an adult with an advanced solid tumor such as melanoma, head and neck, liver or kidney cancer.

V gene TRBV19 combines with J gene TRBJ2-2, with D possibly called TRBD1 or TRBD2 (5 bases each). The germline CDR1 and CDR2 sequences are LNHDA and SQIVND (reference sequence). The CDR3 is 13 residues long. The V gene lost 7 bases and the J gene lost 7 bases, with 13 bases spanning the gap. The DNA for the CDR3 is TGTGCCAGTACGGGCAGGGACGTCGGGGAGCTGTTTTTT. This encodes CASTGRDVGELFF. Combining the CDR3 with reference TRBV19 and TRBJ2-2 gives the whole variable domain DGGITQSPKYLFRKEGQNVTLSCEQNLNHDAMYWYRQDPGQGLRLIYYSQIVNDFQKGDIAEGYSVSREKKESFPLTVTSAQKNPTAFYLCASTGRDVGELFFGEGSRLTVL.

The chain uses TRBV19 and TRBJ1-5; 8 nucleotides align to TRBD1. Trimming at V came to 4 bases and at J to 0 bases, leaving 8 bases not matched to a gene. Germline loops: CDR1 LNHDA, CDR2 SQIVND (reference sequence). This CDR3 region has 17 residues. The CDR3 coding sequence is TGTGCCAGTAGTAAGGGCGGACAGGGCAATAGCAATCAGCCCCAGCATTTT. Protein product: CASSKGGQGNSNQPQHF.

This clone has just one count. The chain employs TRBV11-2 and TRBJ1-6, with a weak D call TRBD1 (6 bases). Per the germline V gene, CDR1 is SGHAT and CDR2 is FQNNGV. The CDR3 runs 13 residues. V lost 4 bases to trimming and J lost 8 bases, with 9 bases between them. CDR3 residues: CASSYSGDSPLHF. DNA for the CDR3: TGTGCCAGCAGCTACTCAGGGGATTCACCCCTCCACTTT.

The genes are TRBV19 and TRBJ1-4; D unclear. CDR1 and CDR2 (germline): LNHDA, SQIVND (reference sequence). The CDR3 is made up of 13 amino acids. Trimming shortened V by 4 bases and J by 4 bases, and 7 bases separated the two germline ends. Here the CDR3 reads CASSRVSNEKLFF. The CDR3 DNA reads TGTGCCAGTAGTAGGGTCAGTAATGAAAAACTGTTTTTT.

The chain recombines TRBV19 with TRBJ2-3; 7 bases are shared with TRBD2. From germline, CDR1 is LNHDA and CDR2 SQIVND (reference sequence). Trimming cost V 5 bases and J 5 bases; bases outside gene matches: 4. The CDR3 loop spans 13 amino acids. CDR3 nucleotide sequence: TGTGCCAGTAGTCGGGGACTAAGAGATACGCAGTATTTT. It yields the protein CASSRGLRDTQYF.

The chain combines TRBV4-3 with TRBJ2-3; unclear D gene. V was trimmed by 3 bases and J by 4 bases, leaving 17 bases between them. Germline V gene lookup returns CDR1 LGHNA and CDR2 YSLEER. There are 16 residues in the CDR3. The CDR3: CASSQAGFGISDTQYF. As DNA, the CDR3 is TGCGCCAGCAGCCAGGCTGGCTTCGGTATATCAGATACGCAGTATTTT.

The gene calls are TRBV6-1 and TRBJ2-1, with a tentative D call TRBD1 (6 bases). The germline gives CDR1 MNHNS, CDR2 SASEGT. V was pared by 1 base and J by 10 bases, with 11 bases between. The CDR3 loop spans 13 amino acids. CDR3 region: CASSEVRDREQFF. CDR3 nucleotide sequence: TGTGCCAGCAGTGAAGTTCGCGACAGGGAGCAGTTCTTC.

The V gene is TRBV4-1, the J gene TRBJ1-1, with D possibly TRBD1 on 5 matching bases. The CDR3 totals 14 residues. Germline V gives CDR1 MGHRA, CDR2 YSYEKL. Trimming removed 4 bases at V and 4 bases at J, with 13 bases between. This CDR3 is CASSLGTPGTEAFF. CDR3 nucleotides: TGCGCCAGCAGCCTAGGGACCCCGGGCACTGAAGCTTTCTTT.

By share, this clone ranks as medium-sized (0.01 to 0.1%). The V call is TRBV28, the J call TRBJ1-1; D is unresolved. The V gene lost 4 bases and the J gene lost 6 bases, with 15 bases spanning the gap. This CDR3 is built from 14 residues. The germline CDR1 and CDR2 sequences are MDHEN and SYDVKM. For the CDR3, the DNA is TGTGCCAGCAGTTCCGGGAATGTTGTGCCTGAAGCTTTCTTT. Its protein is CASSSGNVVPEAFF.

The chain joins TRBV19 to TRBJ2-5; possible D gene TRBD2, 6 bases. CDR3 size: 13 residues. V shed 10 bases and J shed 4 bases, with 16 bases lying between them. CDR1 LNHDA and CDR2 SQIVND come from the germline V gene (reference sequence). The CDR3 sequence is CATAGGRGETQYF. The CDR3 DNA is TGTGCCACTGCCGGAGGGCGGGGAGAGACCCAGTACTTC.